The next 29 T cell receptor beta chains were all read from a single sample in a study of cytomegalovirus exposure and HLA in healthy donors. The PCR made use of 60 Vbeta and 13 Jbeta primers. The repertoire was sequenced with immunoSEQ multiplex PCR; TCRdb's copy has only in-frame clones and lacks some. Its table lists 150,000 to 200,000 clones. The sequencing input was PBMCs. Receptors were obtained from a young woman in good health and CMV-seropositive.

Here the CDR3 reads CASSDRGHQNQPQHF. CDR3 DNA: TGTGCCAGCAGTGACAGGGGCCACCAAAATCAGCCCCAGCATTTT. This chain joins TRBV2 and TRBJ1-5, with D possibly being TRBD1 (6 bases). V lost 3 bases and J 4 bases, leaving 13 bases between the germline ends. This CDR3 has 15 amino acids. The germline V gene has CDR1 SNHLY and CDR2 FYNNEI.

The rearrangement links TRBV4-2 to TRBJ2-7; 10 nucleotides align to TRBD1. The CDR3 is 15 residues long. The germline CDR1 and CDR2 sequences are LGHNA and YNFKEQ. V lost 3 bases, J lost 5 bases, and 7 bases stayed unmatched. CDR3 loop: CASSQTRDRGNEQYF. The CDR3 DNA reads as TGTGCCAGCAGCCAGACACGGGACAGGGGCAACGAGCAGTACTTC.

For this clone: Mismatch with germline at one junction end may stem from a read error. The V and J genes are TRBV7-7 and TRBJ2-5, with 9 bases aligning to TRBD2. CDR3 length: 15 residues. Germline V CDR1 and CDR2: SSHAT, FNYEAQ (reference sequence). In DNA, the CDR3 is TGTGCTAGCAGCTTACTTGGCGGGGGGGGAGAGACCCAGTACTTC. It codes for CASSLLGGGGETQYF.

This chain links TRBV6-1 with TRBJ1-5; weak D call: TRBD1 (6 bases). CDR1 is MNHNS, CDR2 SASEGT, per germline. V gave up 3 bases and J gave up 0 bases, with 12 bases separating them. The CDR3 covers 16 residues. The CDR3 here is CASSDKWTDSNQPQHF. The CDR3 DNA is TGTGCCAGCAGTGACAAATGGACAGATAGCAATCAGCCCCAGCATTTT.

V usage is TRBV7-7 and J usage is TRBJ2-5; 10 bases fit TRBD2. The CDR3 is 15 residues long. Germline CDR1 SSHAT, CDR2 FNYEAQ (reference sequence). V shed 2 bases and J 4 bases; nucleotides not matched to a gene: 4. CDR3 residues: CASSLSAGGGETQYF. As DNA, the CDR3 is TGTGCCAGCAGCTTATCAGCGGGAGGGGGAGAGACCCAGTACTTC. Complete variable domain (other parts from reference TRBV7-7 and TRBJ2-5): GAGVSQSPRYKVTKRGQDVTLRCDPISSHATLYWYQQALGQGPEFLTYFNYEAQPDKSGLPSDRFSAERPEGSISTLTIQRTEQRDSAMYRCASSLSAGGGETQYFGPGTRLLVL.

The chain uses TRBV19 and TRBJ1-5; weak D call: TRBD1 (5 bases). Germline assignment: CDR1 LNHDA and CDR2 SQIVND (reference sequence). Trimming cost V 1 base and J 5 bases, with 6 bases left between them. The CDR3 has 13 residues. The CDR3 region is CASSIAGYQPQHF. For the CDR3, the DNA is TGTGCCAGTAGTATAGCAGGGTATCAGCCCCAGCATTTT.

V and J are TRBV29-1 and TRBJ2-7; 13 bases match TRBD2. The CDR3 is 13 residues long. CDR1 SQVTM and CDR2 ANQGSEA come from the germline V gene. V lost 2 bases to trimming and J lost 6 bases; unmatched junction nucleotides: 1. Written as DNA, the CDR3 is TGCAGCGTTGAAAGGACTAGCGGGAGCGAGCAGTACTTC. Protein product: CSVERTSGSEQYF.

Here the CDR3 reads CASSPSGGAYNEQFF. The CDR3 coding sequence is TGTGCCAGCAGCCCAAGCGGGGGGGCCTACAATGAGCAGTTCTTC. V is TRBV9 and J is TRBJ2-1; 10 bases are shared with TRBD2. Germline CDR1 reads SGDLS; CDR2 reads YYNGEE. With V trimmed by 4 bases and J by 2 bases, 3 bases remained unmatched. There are 15 residues in the CDR3.

This chain joins TRBV5-8 and TRBJ1-2; 7 bases line up with TRBD1. The CDR3 loop spans 14 amino acids. The trim removed 0 bases at V and 4 bases at J, leaving 3 bases unmatched. CDR1 and CDR2 from the germline V gene are SGHTS and YDEGEE. The CDR3 nucleotides read TGTGCCAGCAGCTTGGACAGGGGAGGCTATGGCTACACCTTC. This sequence encodes CASSLDRGGYGYTF. Looking up the rest from reference TRBV5-8 and TRBJ1-2 gives the full variable domain: EAGVTQSPTHLIKTRGQQATLRCSPISGHTSVYWYQQALGLGLQFLLWYDEGEERNRGNFPPRFSGRQFPNYSSELNVNALELEDSALYLCASSLDRGGYGYTFGSGTRLTVV.

This sequence joins TRBV2 and TRBJ2-5; TRBD1 might be the D (5 bases). The CDR3 sequence is 13 residues long. The germline CDR1 and CDR2 sequences are SNHLY and FYNNEI. V dropped 6 bases and J dropped 5 bases, with 13 bases sitting between them. The CDR3 sequence: CASRETSGETQYF. In nucleotides, the CDR3 is TGTGCCAGCAGGGAAACGTCAGGGGAGACCCAGTACTTC.

In regard to this clone: A read error may produce the germline difference seen at one junction end. CDR3 protein: CASNQGRTSGLYQETQYF. The CDR3 nucleotides are TGTGCCAGCAACCAAGGACGGACTAGCGGGTTATACCAAGAGACCCAGTACTTC. The rearrangement uses TRBV4-2 and TRBJ2-5; TRBD2 matches at 11 bases. Germline-derived CDR1 and CDR2 are LGHNA and YNFKEQ. The length of the CDR3 is 18 residues.

The chain links TRBV11-3 to TRBJ2-7, with 8 nucleotides matching TRBD1. CDR1 is SGHNT, CDR2 YENEEA, per germline. There are 13 residues in the CDR3. After removal of 6 bases from V and 6 bases from J, the junction contained 7 bases not matched to a gene. The CDR3 DNA reads as TGTGCCAGCAGTGTGACAGGGGTGGGCGAGCAGTACTTC. Its protein product is CASSVTGVGEQYF.

The gene calls are TRBV4-2 and TRBJ2-7, with TRBD2 as a possible D gene (6 bases). CDR1 and CDR2 from the germline V gene are LGHNA and YNFKEQ. The CDR3 consists of 14 residues. Trimming took off 6 bases at V and 2 bases at J, with 14 bases between the two ends. The CDR3 reads CASRTGTPPYEQYF. The DNA for the CDR3 is TGTGCCAGCAGAACCGGGACTCCGCCCTACGAGCAGTACTTC.

This chain links TRBV4-3 with TRBJ2-1; the D is unclear. V dropped 0 bases and J dropped 7 bases, with 10 bases sitting between them. The CDR3 spans 14 residues. Germline values: CDR1 LGHNA, CDR2 YSLEER. The CDR3 sequence: CASSQDVSLNEQFF. Here the CDR3 DNA reads TGCGCCAGCAGCCAAGATGTCTCCTTGAATGAGCAGTTCTTC.

V gene TRBV10-3 combines with J gene TRBJ2-3; a weak D match, TRBD1 (6 bases). V lost 3 bases and J lost 3, with 16 bases in between. Germline V gene sequence: CDR1 ENHRY, CDR2 SYGVKD. CDR3 length: 16 amino acids. CDR3 in DNA: TGTGCCATCAGTGAAGGGGGTACAATTGGAACAGATACGCAGTATTTT. Translating gives CAISEGGTIGTDTQYF.

CDR3 amino acids: CASSPGTGGGSYF. The CDR3 DNA reads TGTGCCAGCAGTCCCGGGACAGGGGGCGGGTCGTACTTC. The rearrangement uses TRBV6-6 and TRBJ2-7, with 12 positions matching TRBD1. The CDR3 is made up of 13 amino acids. V shed 5 bases and J 12 bases; nucleotides not matched to a gene: 8. Germline loops: CDR1 MNHNY, CDR2 SVGAGI (reference sequence).

The chain employs TRBV6-4 and TRBJ2-3; 12 nucleotides agree with TRBD2. V shed 5 bases and J 4 bases; nucleotides not matched to a gene: 7. Germline CDR1 reads MRHNA; CDR2 reads SNTAGT. This CDR3 comprises 16 residues. The CDR3 DNA is TGTGCCAGCAGTCCTTCTAGCGGGGGGGCCTCAGATACGCAGTATTTT. This codes for CASSPSSGGASDTQYF.

The CDR3 is CASSYAPLGSSYEQYF. The CDR3 region has the DNA TGTGCCAGCAGTTACGCGCCCCTAGGAAGCTCCTACGAGCAGTACTTC. The chain recombines TRBV6-5 with TRBJ2-7; D gene unclear. Trimming cost V 2 bases and J 0 bases, with 14 bases left between them. Germline-derived CDR1 and CDR2 are MNHEY and SVGAGI. This CDR3 comprises 16 residues.

The chain couples TRBV6-1 to TRBJ2-7; possible D gene TRBD1, 5 bases. This CDR3 region has 15 residues. Trimming stripped 7 bases from V and 4 bases from J, with 20 bases between. The V gene's germline CDR1 is MNHNS and CDR2 SASEGT. DNA of the CDR3: TGTGCCAGCACTAGGACATCACGGTCGGAATACGAGCAGTACTTC. It specifies CASTRTSRSEYEQYF.

The chain recombines TRBV5-1 with TRBJ1-4, with D unclear. V was shortened by 5 bases and J by 3 bases, with 5 bases between the two germline ends. The length of the CDR3 is 12 residues. The V gene's germline CDR1 is SGHRS and CDR2 YFSETQ. CDR3 nucleotides: TGCGCCAGCAGAGAGCCTAATGAAAAACTGTTTTTT. This encodes CASREPNEKLFF.

The rearrangement uses TRBV10-3 and TRBJ2-1; perhaps TRBD2 as D (6 bases). The CDR3 has 13 amino acids. Per germline, CDR1 ENHRY and CDR2 SYGVKD. V was clipped by 6 bases and J by 4 bases, with 10 bases between them. CDR3 DNA: TGTGCCATCAGGGACTATATTTACAATGAGCAGTTCTTC. Translated: CAIRDYIYNEQFF.

The V call is TRBV9, the J call TRBJ2-5; TRBD2 matches 8 bases. The CDR3 consists of 16 residues. In germline, CDR1 is SGDLS, CDR2 YYNGEE. J gave up 9 bases and V 0 bases, and 13 bases lay outside the gene matches. In DNA, the CDR3 is TGTGCCAGCAGCGTAGAAGCGGGGGCGCTTCGGGGGGCCCAGTACTTC. Amino acids: CASSVEAGALRGAQYF.

This chain links TRBV7-2 with TRBJ2-3, with 8 bases fitting TRBD2. In germline, CDR1 is SGHTA, CDR2 FQGNSA. CDR3 length equals 16 residues. The ends lost 6 bases at V and 6 bases at J; junction bases unmatched: 14. The CDR3, as DNA: TGTGCCAGCAGTTTTCCTGAGGGCCGCGGGAGGGATACGCAGTATTTT. The encoded protein is CASSFPEGRGRDTQYF.

The chain couples TRBV4-1 to TRBJ1-4; no reliable D call. The germline gives CDR1 MGHRA, CDR2 YSYEKL. CDR3 length: 12 amino acids. The V end lost 4 bases, the J end lost 7 bases, and 7 bases lay between the germline ends. This chain's CDR3 is CASSPAGEKLFF. For the CDR3, the DNA is TGCGCCAGCAGCCCGGCGGGTGAAAAACTGTTTTTT.

The chain uses TRBV10-3 and TRBJ2-5; TRBD1 is a possible D gene (7 bases). CDR3 length equals 14 residues. The germline V gene encodes CDR1 ENHRY and CDR2 SYGVKD. V was trimmed by 5 bases and J by 2 bases, leaving 12 bases between them. DNA of the CDR3: TGTGCCATCAGTTCGACAGGGAGGCAAGAGACCCAGTACTTC. Its protein product is CAISSTGRQETQYF.

The chain uses TRBV19 and TRBJ1-2; 7 bases are a match to TRBD1. Germline CDR1 and CDR2: LNHDA and SQIVND (reference sequence). CDR3 length equals 15 residues. The junction had 7 bases not matched to a gene; V was cut back by 3 bases and J by 3 bases. The CDR3 is CASSMKGAGDYGYTF. CDR3 nucleotides: TGTGCCAGTAGTATGAAGGGGGCCGGCGACTATGGCTACACCTTC.

This sequence joins TRBV2 and TRBJ1-5; 8 bases map to TRBD1. The CDR3 runs 14 residues. From germline, CDR1 is SNHLY and CDR2 FYNNEI. The V gene end was trimmed by 6 bases and the J gene end by 5 bases; junction bases not matched to a gene: 6. For the CDR3, the DNA is TGTGCCAGCAGCGAGACAGGGGAGGATCAGCCCCAGCATTTT. Its protein is CASSETGEDQPQHF.

The V call is TRBV2, the J call TRBJ1-4; TRBD1 might be the D (6 bases). The CDR3 length is 15 residues. Germline CDR1 SNHLY, CDR2 FYNNEI. Deletions cut 5 bases from V and 4 bases from J, with 14 bases between. The CDR3 is CASSRTGLLNEKLFF. CDR3 DNA sequence: TGTGCCAGCAGTAGAACAGGGTTGCTTAATGAAAAACTGTTTTTT.

The gene calls are TRBV5-6 and TRBJ1-4; TRBD1 is a possible D gene (5 bases). This CDR3 is 14 amino acids long. Between the trimmed V and J ends, which lost 0 bases and 4 bases, there was a span of 7 bases. Germline CDR1 and CDR2: SGHDT and YYEEEE. DNA of the CDR3: TGTGCCAGCAGCTTGGGACAGTTTAATGAAAAACTGTTTTTT. The encoded protein is CASSLGQFNEKLFF.